This T cell receptor (beta chain) was sequenced for a study of cytomegalovirus exposure and HLA in healthy donors. PCR involved 60 Vbeta and 13 Jbeta primers. Libraries were prepared by immunoSEQ multiplex PCR; TCRdb keeps only in-frame clonotypes and omits some of them. The sample has about 110,000 clones, 73% seen once; the top ten hold 7.5% to 9%. CDR1 is ENHRY, CDR2 SYGVKD, per germline. V trimming: 6 bases; J trimming: 0 bases; junction bases outside the gene matches: 8. The CDR3 consists of 16 residues. The clonotype comes from a man aged 25 to 40 in good health and CMV-seronegative. The sequencing sample was made of PBMCs. This chain links TRBV10-3 with TRBJ1-1; 9 bases map to TRBD1. The CDR3 protein is CAISRQGVTVNTEAFF. The CDR3 coding sequence is TGTGCCATCAGCCGACAGGGGGTAACCGTGAACACTGAAGCTTTCTTT.